This T cell receptor beta chain was sequenced during a study of OX40 agonist ivuxolimab in advanced cancers. Whole-study context: Patients were given ivuxolimab, an antibody that agonizes OX40 (CD134). The dose-escalation cohort was about 83% male, with a mean age of approximately 62 years, ranging roughly 20 to 80. 40% to 50% of patients had received prior checkpoint inhibitor therapy. Whole-study results and caveats: Partial responders treated at 0.1-3.0 mg/kg exhibited clonal expansion among the lowest measured.

This CDR3 has 13 amino acids. CDR1 SGHNT and CDR2 YENEEA come from the germline V gene. Trimming stripped 5 bases from V and 5 bases from J, with 12 bases between. A note on this clone: The antigen remains undetermined.

Libraries were prepared by immunoSEQ multiplex PCR; TCRdb keeps only in-frame clonotypes and omits some of them. The table lists roughly 79,000 clones, under 95% of them singletons, with approximately 1.5% in the top ten. The sequence came from an adult with an advanced solid tumor such as melanoma, head and neck, liver or kidney cancer. Sequencing used CD4+ or CD8+ T cells sorted from blood, obtained in a trial of the OX40 agonist ivuxolimab. V is TRBV11-3 and J is TRBJ1-2; D is perhaps TRBD1 (6 bases). The CDR3 nucleotides are TGTGCCAGCAGCGGTAGGGGGGGATATGGCTACACCTTC. Its protein product is CASSGRGGYGYTF.